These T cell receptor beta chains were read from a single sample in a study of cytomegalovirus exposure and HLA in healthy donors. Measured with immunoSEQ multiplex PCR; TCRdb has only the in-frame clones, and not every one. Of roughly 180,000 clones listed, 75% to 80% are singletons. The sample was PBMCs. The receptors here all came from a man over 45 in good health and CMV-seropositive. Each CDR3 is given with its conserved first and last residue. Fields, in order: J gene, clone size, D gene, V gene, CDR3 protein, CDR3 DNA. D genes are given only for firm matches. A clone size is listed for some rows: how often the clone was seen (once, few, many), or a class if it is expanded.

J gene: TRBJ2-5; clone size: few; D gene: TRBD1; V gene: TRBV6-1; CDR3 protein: CASRRDRVGQETQYF; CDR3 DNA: TGTGCCAGCAGACGGGACAGGGTGGGACAAGAGACCCAGTACTTC
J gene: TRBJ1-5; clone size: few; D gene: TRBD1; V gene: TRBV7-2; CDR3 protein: CASSSPGGFQPQHF; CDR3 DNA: TGTGCCAGCAGCTCTCCAGGGGGTTTTCAGCCCCAGCATTTT
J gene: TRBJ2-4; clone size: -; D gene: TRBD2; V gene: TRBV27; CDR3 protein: CASSLTEPSGGPRNKNIQYF; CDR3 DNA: TGTGCCAGCAGTTTAACAGAGCCTAGCGGGGGTCCTAGGAACAAAAACATTCAGTACTTC
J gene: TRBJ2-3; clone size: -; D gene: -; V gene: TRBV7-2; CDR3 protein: CASSLGRGADTQYF; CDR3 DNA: TGTGCCAGCAGCCTAGGGCGGGGTGCGGATACGCAGTATTTT
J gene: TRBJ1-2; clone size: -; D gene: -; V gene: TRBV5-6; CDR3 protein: CASSPRGTKGYTF; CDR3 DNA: TGTGCCAGCAGCCCCAGGGGAACTAAAGGCTACACCTTC
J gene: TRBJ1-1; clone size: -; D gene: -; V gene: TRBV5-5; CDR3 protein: CASSLVAGEAFF; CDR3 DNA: TGTGCCAGCAGCTTGGTGGCAGGGGAAGCTTTCTTT
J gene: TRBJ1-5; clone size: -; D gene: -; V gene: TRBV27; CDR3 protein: CASRQYSNQPQHF; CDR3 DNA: TGTGCCAGCAGACAGTATAGCAATCAGCCCCAGCATTTT
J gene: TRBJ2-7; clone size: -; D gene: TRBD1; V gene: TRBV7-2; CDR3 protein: CASSPGTGVYEQYF; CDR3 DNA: TGTGCCAGCAGCCCGGGGACAGGTGTCTACGAGCAGTACTTC
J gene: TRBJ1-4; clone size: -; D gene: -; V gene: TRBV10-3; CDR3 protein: CAISQEDRDEKLFF; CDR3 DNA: TGTGCCATCAGCCAAGAAGACAGAGACGAAAAACTGTTTTTT
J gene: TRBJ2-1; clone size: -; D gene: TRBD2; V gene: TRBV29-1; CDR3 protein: CSAGLAGAHGEQFF; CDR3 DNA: TGCAGCGCTGGACTAGCGGGGGCGCATGGTGAGCAGTTCTTC
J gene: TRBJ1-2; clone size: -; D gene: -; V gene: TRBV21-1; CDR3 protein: CASSKAWDGGNYGYTF; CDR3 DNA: TGTGCCAGCAGCAAAGCCTGGGACGGGGGGAACTATGGCTACACCTTC
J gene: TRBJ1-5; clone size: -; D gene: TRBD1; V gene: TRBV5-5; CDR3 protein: CASSRGQGGLDQPQHF; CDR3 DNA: TGTGCCAGCAGCCGCGGACAGGGGGGTCTTGATCAGCCCCAGCATTTT
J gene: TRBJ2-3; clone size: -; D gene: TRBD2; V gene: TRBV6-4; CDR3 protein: CASSDKGGGSTDTQYF; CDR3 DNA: TGTGCCAGCAGTGATAAAGGCGGGGGGAGCACAGATACGCAGTATTTT
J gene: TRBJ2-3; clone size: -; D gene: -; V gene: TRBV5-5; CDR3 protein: CASSLERGLTDTQYF; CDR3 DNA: TGTGCCAGCAGCTTGGAGAGAGGGCTCACAGATACGCAGTATTTT
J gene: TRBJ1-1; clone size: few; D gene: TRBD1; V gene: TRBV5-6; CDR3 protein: CASSSHSPGQGNTEAFF; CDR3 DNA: TGTGCCAGCAGCTCGCATAGCCCCGGACAGGGGAACACTGAAGCTTTCTTT
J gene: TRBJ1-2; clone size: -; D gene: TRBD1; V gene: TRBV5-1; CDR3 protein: CASSPGQGVGGYTF; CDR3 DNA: TGCGCCAGCAGCCCGGGACAGGGAGTGGGTGGCTACACCTTC
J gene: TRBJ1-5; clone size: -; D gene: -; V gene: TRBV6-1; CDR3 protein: CASSVGTNQPQHF; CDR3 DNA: TGTGCCAGCAGTGTGGGCACCAATCAGCCCCAGCATTTT
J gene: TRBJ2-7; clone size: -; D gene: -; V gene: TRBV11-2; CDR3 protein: CASSAQAGGGYEQYF; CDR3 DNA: TGTGCCAGCAGCGCCCAAGCCGGGGGAGGCTACGAGCAGTACTTC
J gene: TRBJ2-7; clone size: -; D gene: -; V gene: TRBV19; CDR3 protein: CASSGRGLPEPPYEQYF; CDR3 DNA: TGTGCCAGTAGTGGGAGAGGACTGCCTGAGCCCCCCTACGAGCAGTACTTC
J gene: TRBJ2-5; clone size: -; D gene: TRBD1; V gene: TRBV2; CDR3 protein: CASRVDRQGQETQYF; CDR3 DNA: TGTGCCAGCAGGGTGGATCGACAGGGACAAGAGACCCAGTACTTC
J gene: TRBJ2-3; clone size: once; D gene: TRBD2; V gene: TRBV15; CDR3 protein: CATSIERGTTDTQYF; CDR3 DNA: TGTGCCACCAGCATAGAGCGGGGGACCACAGATACGCAGTATTTT
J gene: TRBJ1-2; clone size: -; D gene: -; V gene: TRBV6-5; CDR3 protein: CASSHTQGDYGYTF; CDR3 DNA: TGTGCCAGCAGCCATACACAGGGAGACTATGGCTACACCTTC
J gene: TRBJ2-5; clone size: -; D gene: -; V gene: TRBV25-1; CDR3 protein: CASSEQGPETQYF; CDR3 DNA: TGTGCCAGCAGTGAACAGGGGCCGGAGACCCAGTACTTC
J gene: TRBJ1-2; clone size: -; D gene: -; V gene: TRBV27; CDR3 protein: CASSRQENYGYTF; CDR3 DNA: TGTGCCAGCAGTCGACAGGAAAACTATGGCTACACCTTC
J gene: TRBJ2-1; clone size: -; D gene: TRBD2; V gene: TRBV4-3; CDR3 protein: CASSQDLAEYNEQFF; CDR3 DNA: TGCGCCAGCAGCCAAGACCTAGCGGAATACAATGAGCAGTTCTTC
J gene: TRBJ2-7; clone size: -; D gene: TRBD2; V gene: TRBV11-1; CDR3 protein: CASSQTSGGAEQYF; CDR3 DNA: TGTGCCAGCAGCCAAACTAGCGGGGGCGCCGAGCAGTACTTC
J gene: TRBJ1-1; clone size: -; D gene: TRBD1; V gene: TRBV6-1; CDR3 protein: CASSDRDRVVNTEAFF; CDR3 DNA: TGTGCCAGCAGTGACCGGGACAGGGTAGTAAACACTGAAGCTTTCTTT
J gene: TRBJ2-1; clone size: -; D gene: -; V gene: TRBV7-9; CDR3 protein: CASSFFGRASYNEQFF; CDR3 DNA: TGTGCCAGCAGCTTCTTCGGCAGGGCTTCCTACAATGAGCAGTTCTTC
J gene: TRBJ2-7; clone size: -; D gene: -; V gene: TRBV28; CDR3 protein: CASNSAGGVSYEQYF; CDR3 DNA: TGTGCCAGCAACTCAGCCGGGGGAGTGTCCTACGAGCAGTACTTC
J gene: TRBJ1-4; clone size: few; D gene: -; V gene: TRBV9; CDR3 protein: CASSVASTNEKLFF; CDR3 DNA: TGTGCCAGCAGCGTAGCTTCAACTAATGAAAAACTGTTTTTT
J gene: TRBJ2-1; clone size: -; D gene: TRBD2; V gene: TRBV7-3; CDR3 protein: CASSLRGGTSEDEQFF; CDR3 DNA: TGTGCCAGCAGCTTAAGGGGAGGGACTAGCGAGGATGAGCAGTTCTTC
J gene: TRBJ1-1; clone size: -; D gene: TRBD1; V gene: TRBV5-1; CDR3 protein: CASSSRPGQGPGTEAFF; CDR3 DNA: TGCGCCAGCAGCTCAAGACCGGGACAGGGACCGGGCACTGAAGCTTTCTTT
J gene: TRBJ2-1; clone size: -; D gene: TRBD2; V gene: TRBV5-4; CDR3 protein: CASSQYTSGDKRDEQFF; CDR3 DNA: TGTGCCAGCAGCCAATACACTAGCGGGGATAAGAGGGATGAGCAGTTCTTC
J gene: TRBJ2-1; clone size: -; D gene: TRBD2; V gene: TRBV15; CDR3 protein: CATSRGALAGTYNEQFF; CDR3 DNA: TGTGCCACCAGCAGAGGCGCCCTAGCGGGGACCTACAATGAGCAGTTCTTC
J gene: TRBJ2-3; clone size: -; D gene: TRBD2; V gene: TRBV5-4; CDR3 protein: CASSQERGSTDTQYF; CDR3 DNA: TGTGCCAGCAGCCAAGAGCGGGGTTCAACAGATACGCAGTATTTT
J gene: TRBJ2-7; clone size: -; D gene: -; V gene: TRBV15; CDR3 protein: CATSNPPQWNEQYF; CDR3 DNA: TGTGCCACCAGCAATCCCCCACAGTGGAACGAGCAGTACTTC
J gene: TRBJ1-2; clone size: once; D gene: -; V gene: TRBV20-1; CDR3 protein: CSALTAGYTF; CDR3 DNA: TGCAGTGCTCTGACAGCTGGCTACACCTTC
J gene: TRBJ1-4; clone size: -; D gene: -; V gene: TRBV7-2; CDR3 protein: CASTPQRGGFGDEKLFF; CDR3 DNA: TGTGCCAGCACGCCCCAGAGGGGGGGGTTCGGGGATGAAAAACTGTTTTTT
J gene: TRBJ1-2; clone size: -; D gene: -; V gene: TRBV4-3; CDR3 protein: CASSQDLIGEYGYTF; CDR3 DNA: TGCGCCAGCAGCCAAGATCTAATAGGGGAATATGGCTACACCTTC
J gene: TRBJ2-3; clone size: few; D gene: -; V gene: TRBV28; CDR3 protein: CASSDWGRGGPDTQYF; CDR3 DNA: TGTGCCAGCAGTGATTGGGGCAGGGGTGGGCCTGATACGCAGTATTTT
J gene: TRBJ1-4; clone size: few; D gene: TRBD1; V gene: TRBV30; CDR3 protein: CAWSGGQLNEKLFF; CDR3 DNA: TGTGCCTGGAGTGGGGGACAGTTAAATGAAAAACTGTTTTTT
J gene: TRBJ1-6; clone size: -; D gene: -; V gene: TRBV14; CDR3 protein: CASSQFGQTNSPLHF; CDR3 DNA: TGTGCCAGCAGCCAATTTGGACAGACGAATTCACCCCTCCACTTT
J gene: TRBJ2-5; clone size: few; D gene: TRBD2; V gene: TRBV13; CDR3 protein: CASSLGGTSVEETQYF; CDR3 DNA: TGTGCCAGCAGCTTAGGCGGGACTAGCGTAGAAGAGACCCAGTACTTC
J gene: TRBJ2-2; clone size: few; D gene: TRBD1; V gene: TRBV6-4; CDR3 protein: CASSKRTGDSGELFF; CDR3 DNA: TGTGCCAGCAGTAAACGGACAGGGGATTCCGGGGAGCTGTTTTTT
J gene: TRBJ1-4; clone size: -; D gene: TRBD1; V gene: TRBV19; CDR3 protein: CASSPLRTGSEKLFF; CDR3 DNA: TGTGCCAGTAGTCCACTTCGGACAGGGAGCGAAAAACTGTTTTTT
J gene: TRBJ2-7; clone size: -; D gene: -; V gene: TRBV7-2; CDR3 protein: CASSPEGRGAYEQYF; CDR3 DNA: TGTGCCAGCAGCCCAGAGGGCAGGGGAGCCTACGAGCAGTACTTC
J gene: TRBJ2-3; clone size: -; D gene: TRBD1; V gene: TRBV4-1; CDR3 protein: CASSRIRDRGTDTQYF; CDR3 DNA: TGCGCCAGCAGCCGCATCCGGGACAGGGGGACAGATACGCAGTATTTT
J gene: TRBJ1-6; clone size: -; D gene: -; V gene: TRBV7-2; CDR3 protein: CASSLVGAGNSPLHF; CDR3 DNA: TGTGCCAGCAGCTTAGTAGGGGCGGGAAATTCACCCCTCCACTTT